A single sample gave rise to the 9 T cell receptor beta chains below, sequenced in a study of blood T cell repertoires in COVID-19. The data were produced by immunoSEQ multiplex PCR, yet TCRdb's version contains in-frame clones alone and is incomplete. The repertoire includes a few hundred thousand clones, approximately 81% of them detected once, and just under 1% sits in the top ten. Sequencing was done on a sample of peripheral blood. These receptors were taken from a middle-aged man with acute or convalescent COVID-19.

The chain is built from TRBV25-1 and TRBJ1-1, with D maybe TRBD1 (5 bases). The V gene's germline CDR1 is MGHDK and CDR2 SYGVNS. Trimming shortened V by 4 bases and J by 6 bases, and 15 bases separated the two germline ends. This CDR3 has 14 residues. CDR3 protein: CASSVTGAGPEAFF. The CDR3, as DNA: TGTGCCAGCAGTGTTACAGGTGCGGGGCCTGAAGCTTTCTTT.

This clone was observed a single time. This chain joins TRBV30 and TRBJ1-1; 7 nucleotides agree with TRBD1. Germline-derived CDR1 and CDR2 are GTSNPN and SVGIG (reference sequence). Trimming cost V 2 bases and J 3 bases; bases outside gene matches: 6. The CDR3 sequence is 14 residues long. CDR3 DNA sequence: TGTGCCTGGAGTTCGGGCAGGGGGGACACTGAAGCTTTCTTT. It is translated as CAWSSGRGDTEAFF.

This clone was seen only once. This CDR3 is CATADQYSNQPQHF. The CDR3 DNA reads TGTGCCACCGCGGATCAGTATAGCAATCAGCCCCAGCATTTT. The rearrangement links TRBV19 to TRBJ1-5; D ambiguous. Germline V gene sequence: CDR1 LNHDA, CDR2 SQIVND (reference sequence). Trimming cost V 10 bases and J 0 bases, with 13 bases left between them. The CDR3 contains 14 residues.

This CDR3 reads CASQVAGGLGNEQFF. For the CDR3, the DNA is TGTGCCAGCCAGGTGGCGGGGGGGCTGGGCAATGAGCAGTTCTTC. The rearrangement uses TRBV3-1 (or the pseudogene TRBV3-2) and TRBJ2-1, with 9 bases fitting TRBD2. Trimming at V came to 8 bases and at J to 6 bases, leaving 11 bases not matched to a gene. Germline CDR1 LGHDT, CDR2 YNNKEL (reference sequence). This CDR3 is built from 15 residues.

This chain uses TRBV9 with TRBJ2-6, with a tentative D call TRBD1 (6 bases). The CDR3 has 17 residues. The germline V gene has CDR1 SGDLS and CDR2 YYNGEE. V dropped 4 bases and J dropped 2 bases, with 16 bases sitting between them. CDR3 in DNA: TGTGCCAGCAGCACGAGATTGACAGGCGCTGGGGCCAACGTCCTGACTTTC. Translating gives CASSTRLTGAGANVLTF.

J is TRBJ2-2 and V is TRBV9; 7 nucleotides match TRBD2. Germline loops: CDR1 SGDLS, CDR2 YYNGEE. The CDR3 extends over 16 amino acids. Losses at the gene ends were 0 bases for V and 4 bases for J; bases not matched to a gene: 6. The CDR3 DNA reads TGTGCCAGCAGCGTAGGCGGGAGTAGCGGCACCGGGGAGCTGTTTTTT. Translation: CASSVGGSSGTGELFF.

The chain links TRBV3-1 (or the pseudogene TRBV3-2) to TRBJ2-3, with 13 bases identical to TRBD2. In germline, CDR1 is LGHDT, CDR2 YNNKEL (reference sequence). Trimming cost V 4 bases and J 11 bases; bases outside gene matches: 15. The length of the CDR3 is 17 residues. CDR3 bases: TGTGCCAGCAGCCGAACTAGCGGGGGGGGTCGGAGGGATGTGCAGTATTTT. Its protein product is CASSRTSGGGRRDVQYF.

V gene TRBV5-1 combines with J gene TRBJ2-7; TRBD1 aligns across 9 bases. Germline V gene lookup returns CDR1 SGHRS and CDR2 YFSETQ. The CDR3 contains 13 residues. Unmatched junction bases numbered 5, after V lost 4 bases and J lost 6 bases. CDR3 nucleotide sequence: TGCGCCAGCAGCAGGGGACAGGGAGGCGAGCAGTACTTC. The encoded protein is CASSRGQGGEQYF.

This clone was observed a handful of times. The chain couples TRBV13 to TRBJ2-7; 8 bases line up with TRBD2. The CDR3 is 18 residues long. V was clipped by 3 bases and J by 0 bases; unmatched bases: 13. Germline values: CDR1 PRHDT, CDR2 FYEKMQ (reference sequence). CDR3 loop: CASSFRSRGGTSSYEQYF. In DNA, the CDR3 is TGTGCCAGCAGCTTTCGGTCGAGAGGGGGGACTAGCTCCTACGAGCAGTACTTC. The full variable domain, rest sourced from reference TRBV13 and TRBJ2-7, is AAGVIQSPRHLIKEKRETATLKCYPIPRHDTVYWYQQGPGQDPQFLISFYEKMQSDKGSIPDRFSAQQFSDYHSELNMSSLELGDSALYFCASSFRSRGGTSSYEQYFGPGTRLTVT.